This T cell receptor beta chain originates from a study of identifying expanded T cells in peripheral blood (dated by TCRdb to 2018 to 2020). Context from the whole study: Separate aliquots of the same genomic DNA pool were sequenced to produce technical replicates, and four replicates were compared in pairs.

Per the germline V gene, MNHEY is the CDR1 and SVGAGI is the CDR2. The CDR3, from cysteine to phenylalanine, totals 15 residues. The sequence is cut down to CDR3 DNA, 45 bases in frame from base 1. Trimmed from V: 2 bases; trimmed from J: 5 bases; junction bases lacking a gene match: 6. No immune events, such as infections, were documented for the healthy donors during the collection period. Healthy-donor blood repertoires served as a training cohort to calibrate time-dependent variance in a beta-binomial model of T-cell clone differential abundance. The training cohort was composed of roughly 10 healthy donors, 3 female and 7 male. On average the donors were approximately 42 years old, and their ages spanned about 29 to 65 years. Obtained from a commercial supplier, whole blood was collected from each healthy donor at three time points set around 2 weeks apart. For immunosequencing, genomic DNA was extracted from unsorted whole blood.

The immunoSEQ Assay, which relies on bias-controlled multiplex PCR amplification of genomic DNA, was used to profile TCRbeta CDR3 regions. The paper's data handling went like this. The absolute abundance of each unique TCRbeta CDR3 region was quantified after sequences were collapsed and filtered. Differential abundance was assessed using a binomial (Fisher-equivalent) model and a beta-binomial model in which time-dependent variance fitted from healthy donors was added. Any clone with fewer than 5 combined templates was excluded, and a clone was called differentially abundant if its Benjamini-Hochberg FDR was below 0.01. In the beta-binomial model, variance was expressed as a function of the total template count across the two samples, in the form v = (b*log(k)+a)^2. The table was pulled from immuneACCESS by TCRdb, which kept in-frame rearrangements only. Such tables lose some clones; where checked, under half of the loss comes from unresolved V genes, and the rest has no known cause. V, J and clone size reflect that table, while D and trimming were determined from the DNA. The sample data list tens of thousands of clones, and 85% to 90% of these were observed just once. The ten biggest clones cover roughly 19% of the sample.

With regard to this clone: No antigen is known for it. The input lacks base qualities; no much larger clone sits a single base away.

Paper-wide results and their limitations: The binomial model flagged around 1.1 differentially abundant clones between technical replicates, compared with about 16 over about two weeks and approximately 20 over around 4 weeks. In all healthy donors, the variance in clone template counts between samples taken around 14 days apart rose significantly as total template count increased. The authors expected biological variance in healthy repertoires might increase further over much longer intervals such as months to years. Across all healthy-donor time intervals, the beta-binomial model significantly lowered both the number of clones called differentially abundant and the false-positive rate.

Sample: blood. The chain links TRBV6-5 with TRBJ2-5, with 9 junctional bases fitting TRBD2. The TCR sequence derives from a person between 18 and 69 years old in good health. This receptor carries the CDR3 CASSYMAGGRETQYF. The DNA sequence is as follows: TGTGCCAGCAGTTACATGGCGGGGGGGCGGGAGACCCAGTACTTC.